The 14 T cell receptor beta chains listed next were all sequenced from one sample in a study of T-cell memory formation after mild COVID-19. TCRdb re-called the 5' RACE reads with MiXCR, one entry per CDR3 protein. The data show a few hundred thousand distinct CDR3 sequences, approximately 15% seen once. Sequenced sample: PBMCs or a T cell subset sorted from them (not recorded which). Receptors were obtained from a young man who had mild COVID-19 (a few samples of this study predate the infection). Cell type and time point are not known.

V usage is TRBV7-9 and J usage is TRBJ2-7, with D perhaps given as TRBD1 or TRBD2 (5 bases each). Germline values: CDR1 SEHNR, CDR2 FQNEAQ (reference sequence). V shed 0 bases and J shed 7 bases, with 10 bases lying between them. This CDR3 is built from 13 residues. The CDR3 loop is CASSLAREWEQYF. The CDR3 region has the DNA TGTGCCAGCAGCTTAGCCAGGGAGTGGGAGCAGTACTTC.

This clonotype was seen only a few times. The V call is TRBV5-6, the J call TRBJ2-7; D unclear. Germline V gene lookup returns CDR1 SGHDT and CDR2 YYEEEE. The CDR3 has 14 residues. V dropped 0 bases and J dropped 3 bases, with 10 bases sitting between them. CDR3 sequence (DNA): TGTGCCAGCAGCTTGGGATCCAACTTCTACGAGCAGTACGTC. Protein: CASSLGSNFYEQYV.

This clonotype was observed many times. The V gene is TRBV5-6, the J gene TRBJ1-4; TRBD1 is a possible D gene (5 bases). Trimming removed 4 bases at V and 7 bases at J, with 17 bases between. Germline V gene sequence: CDR1 SGHDT, CDR2 YYEEEE. The CDR3 has 15 amino acids. The CDR3 region is CASSMRGGGVEKLFF. CDR3 nucleotides: TGTGCCAGCAGCATGAGGGGAGGTGGAGTTGAAAAACTGTTTTTT.

This clonotype was observed a handful of times. V and J are TRBV18 and TRBJ2-5; 8 nucleotides line up with TRBD1. This CDR3 is 14 amino acids long. J was trimmed by 4 bases and V by 3 bases; bases with no gene match: 4. From germline, CDR1 is KGHSH and CDR2 LQKENI. CDR3 amino acids: CASSPGDRGETQYF. CDR3 nucleotide sequence: TGTGCCAGCTCACCCGGCGACAGGGGAGAGACCCAGTACTTC.

The genes are TRBV27 and TRBJ1-2; TRBD1 might be the D (6 bases). CDR3 size: 14 residues. Per the germline V gene, CDR1 is MNHEY and CDR2 is SMNVEV (reference sequence). Trimming stripped 3 bases from V and 5 bases from J, with 13 bases between. CDR3 protein: CASSFVAGDYGYTF. For the CDR3, the DNA is TGTGCCAGCAGTTTCGTGGCAGGGGATTATGGCTACACCTTC.

The table lists this clonotype with a few counts. V is TRBV12-3 or TRBV12-4 and J is TRBJ1-6; tentative D call: TRBD1 (6 bases). The CDR3 spans 15 residues. Trimming cost V 1 base and J 9 bases, with 13 bases left between them. The CDR3, as DNA: TGTGCCAGCAGTTTAGGACCGGGGGGCAGTTCACCCCTCCACTTT. It translates to CASSLGPGGSSPLHF.

The chain couples TRBV13 to TRBJ1-2; D might be TRBD1 (6 bases). The V gene's germline CDR1 is PRHDT and CDR2 FYEKMQ (reference sequence). The CDR3 extends over 15 amino acids. The V end lost 4 bases, the J end lost 4 bases, and 16 bases lay between the germline ends. In DNA form, the CDR3 reads TGTGCCAGCAGCTCGAGGACCGCGGGGGCCTATGGCTACACCTTC. The encoded protein is CASSSRTAGAYGYTF. The complete variable domain, with remaining parts taken from reference TRBV13 and TRBJ1-2, reads AAGVIQSPRHLIKEKRETATLKCYPIPRHDTVYWYQQGPGQDPQFLISFYEKMQSDKGSIPDRFSAQQFSDYHSELNMSSLELGDSALYFCASSSRTAGAYGYTFGSGTRLTVV.

This clonotype was seen only a few times. The J gene is TRBJ1-4, the V gene TRBV4-2; D unresolved. The V end was cut by 1 base, the J end by 0 bases, with 12 bases between. Germline V gives CDR1 LGHNA, CDR2 YNFKEQ. CDR3 length equals 17 residues. The CDR3 spells CASSQGTAQTTNEKLFF. The CDR3 DNA reads as TGTGCCAGCAGCCAAGGGACCGCTCAAACAACTAATGAAAAACTGTTTTTT.

This clonotype has just a few counts. This chain uses TRBV11-3 with TRBJ2-3; 9 bases fit TRBD1. V shed 5 bases and J 2 bases; nucleotides not matched to a gene: 5. The CDR3 runs 15 residues. Germline V CDR1 and CDR2: SGHNT, YENEEA. CDR3 coding DNA: TGTGCCAGCAGCCCGGACAGGGGTTTCACAGATACGCAGTATTTT. Protein: CASSPDRGFTDTQYF.

This clonotype was observed many times. At one of its ends the junction is not consistent with the germline gene, which may arise from a read error. The chain links TRBV5-1 to TRBJ1-2; D might be TRBD1 (6 bases). This CDR3 has 14 amino acids. Germline lookup yields CDR1 SGHRS and CDR2 YFSETQ. CDR3 loop: CASSLGQGLYGYTF. The CDR3 nucleotides read TGTGCCAGCAGCTTAGGGCAGGGGCTCTATGGCTACACCTTC.

This clonotype came up a few times. The V and J genes are TRBV15 and TRBJ1-2; possibly TRBD1 for D (5 bases). Trimming pared 0 bases from V and 7 bases from J, leaving 18 bases between. The CDR3 totals 16 residues. Germline V gives CDR1 LNHNV, CDR2 YYDKDF (reference sequence). CDR3 protein: CATSRDRVGGTGGYTF. The CDR3 nucleotides are TGTGCCACCAGCAGAGATCGTGTAGGAGGGACCGGTGGCTACACCTTC.

This clonotype was seen a handful of times. The chain links TRBV4-1 to TRBJ2-3, with D perhaps assigned TRBD1 or TRBD2 (6 bases each). With 0 bases removed from V and 0 bases from J, the gap between germline ends came to 13 bases. This CDR3 has 17 residues. Germline lookup yields CDR1 MGHRA and CDR2 YSYEKL. In nucleotides, the CDR3 is TGCGCCAGCAGCCAAGATCTTGAGGGGGGAAGCACAGATACGCAGTATTTT. Its protein is CASSQDLEGGSTDTQYF.

This sequence joins TRBV24-1 and TRBJ2-7; D may correspond to TRBD1 or TRBD2 (6 bases each). Per the germline V gene, CDR1 is KGHDR and CDR2 is SFDVKD. V gave up 4 bases and J gave up 4 bases, with 10 bases separating them. This CDR3 contains 13 residues. The CDR3 region is CATSEEGQYEQYV. The CDR3 nucleotides are TGTGCCACCAGTGAGGAGGGACAATACGAGCAGTACGTC.

CDR3 amino acids: CASSAPTANYGYTF. The CDR3 DNA reads TGTGCCAGCAGTGCTCCGACGGCCAACTATGGCTACACCTTC. The V gene is TRBV5-6, the J gene TRBJ1-2; D call uncertain. V shed 5 bases and J shed 2 bases, with 13 bases lying between them. The length of the CDR3 is 14 residues. CDR1 is SGHDT and CDR2 is YYEEEE in the germline V gene. Looking up the rest from reference TRBV5-6 and TRBJ1-2 gives the full variable domain: DAGVTQSPTHLIKTRGQQVTLRCSPKSGHDTVSWYQQALGQGPQFIFQYYEEEERQRGNFPDRFSGHQFPNYSSELNVNALLLGDSALYLCASSAPTANYGYTFGSGTRLTVV.